Shown below are 11 T cell receptor beta chains from a single sample sequenced in a study of T-cell memory formation after mild COVID-19. TCRdb itself ran the 5' RACE reads through MiXCR, one entry per CDR3 protein. Here the sample spans roughly 170,000 distinct CDR3 sequences, approximately 18% being singletons. The sequencing input was PBMCs or a T cell subset sorted from them (not recorded which). The receptors shown here come from a man aged 18 to 29 who had mild COVID-19 (a few samples of this study predate the infection). Cell type and time point are not known.

This clonotype appeared a few times. This rearrangement joins TRBV4-2 to TRBJ1-5, with no clear D. The CDR3 contains 16 residues. V lost 1 base and J 2 bases, leaving 12 bases between the germline ends. Germline CDR1 is LGHNA and CDR2 is YNFKEQ. The CDR3 is CASSQAWDSRNQPQHF. For the CDR3, the DNA is TGTGCCAGCAGCCAAGCCTGGGATAGTCGCAATCAGCCCCAGCATTTT.

This clonotype was observed many times. The genes are TRBV10-3 and TRBJ2-7, with 8 bases lining up with TRBD1. The germline gives CDR1 ENHRY, CDR2 SYGVKD. The trim removed 10 bases at V and 5 bases at J, leaving 10 bases unmatched. The CDR3 is made up of 13 amino acids. The CDR3 loop is CATGTGNSNEQYF. The CDR3, as DNA: TGTGCCACGGGGACAGGTAATTCCAACGAGCAGTACTTC.

This chain joins TRBV5-1 and TRBJ2-7, with D hard to call. CDR3 length equals 14 residues. Germline V CDR1 and CDR2: SGHRS, YFSETQ. The V end lost 3 bases, the J end lost 0 bases, and 10 bases lay between the germline ends. The CDR3 protein is CASSYSVLSYEQYF. CDR3 coding DNA: TGCGCCAGCAGCTACTCAGTCCTCTCCTACGAGCAGTACTTC.

This clonotype has a handful of counts. CDR3 protein: CASGQGGTGELFF. CDR3 nucleotide sequence: TGTGCCAGCGGACAGGGTGGCACCGGGGAGCTGTTTTTT. The chain recombines TRBV7-9 with TRBJ2-2; 8 nucleotides agree with TRBD1. The germline gives CDR1 SEHNR, CDR2 FQNEAQ (reference sequence). The CDR3 is 13 amino acids. V lost 8 bases, J lost 4 bases, and 3 bases stayed unmatched. Drawing the rest from reference TRBV7-9 and TRBJ2-2, the complete variable domain is DTGVSQNPRHKITKRGQNVTFRCDPISEHNRLYWYRQTLGQGPEFLTYFQNEAQLEKSRLLSDRFSAERPKGSFSTLEIQRTEQGDSAMYLCASGQGGTGELFFGEGSRLTVL.

This clonotype showed up just a few times. CDR3 residues: CASSPTANWETQYF. The DNA for the CDR3 is TGTGCCAGCTCTCCGACGGCTAATTGGGAGACCCAGTACTTC. This rearrangement joins TRBV3-1 to TRBJ2-5; D is unclear. Germline V gene data show CDR1 as LGHDT and CDR2 as YNNKEL (reference sequence). V was pared by 8 bases and J by 5 bases, with 18 bases between. This CDR3 spans 14 amino acids.

This clonotype showed up many times. This chain joins TRBV12-3 or TRBV12-4 and TRBJ1-4; perhaps TRBD1 as D (5 bases). The CDR3 extends over 14 amino acids. The V and J ends lost 6 bases and 11 bases respectively, with 19 bases between them. CDR3 nucleotide sequence: TGTGCCAGCAGCTTATCTGGCGTGAGGGGTAAACTGTTTTTT. It encodes CASSLSGVRGKLFF.

The chain carries TRBV7-3 and TRBJ2-7; TRBD2 matches 8 bases. The germline CDR1 and CDR2 sequences are SGHTA and FQGTGA. The CDR3 sequence is 15 residues long. Trimming removed 0 bases from V and 3 bases from J; junction bases left unmatched: 4. CDR3 amino acids: CASSLTGLGDYEQYF. DNA for the CDR3: TGTGCCAGCAGCTTAACGGGACTAGGGGACTACGAGCAGTACTTC.

The J gene is TRBJ2-3, the V gene TRBV5-1; TRBD1 matches at 8 bases. The germline gives CDR1 SGHRS, CDR2 YFSETQ. CDR3 size: 15 residues. V lost 4 bases to trimming and J lost 2 bases; unmatched junction nucleotides: 6. The CDR3 bases are TGCGCCAGCAGCGCGGGACAGGTGGTCACAGATACGCAGTATTTT. Encoded protein: CASSAGQVVTDTQYF.

This chain connects TRBV4-1 to TRBJ2-1; D is undetermined. This CDR3 spans 15 amino acids. The germline V gene encodes CDR1 MGHRA and CDR2 YSYEKL. Trimming pared 7 bases from V and 0 bases from J, leaving 13 bases between. DNA for the CDR3: TGCGCCAGCACCCCAGGCGGATTCTCCTACAATGAGCAGTTCTTC. It encodes CASTPGGFSYNEQFF.

CDR3 bases: TGTGCCAGCAGTACCGGGACAGGGGGGTATGGCTACACCTTC. This translates into CASSTGTGGYGYTF. The J gene is TRBJ1-2, the V gene TRBV12-3 or TRBV12-4; 11 positions match TRBD1. The V and J ends lost 5 bases and 5 bases, in that order; junction bases with no gene match: 4. The CDR3 is 14 residues long.

This clonotype was observed a single time. V and J are TRBV27 and TRBJ2-7; D is uncertain. Trimming shortened V by 6 bases and J by 7 bases, and 22 bases separated the two germline ends. Germline assignment: CDR1 MNHEY and CDR2 SMNVEV (reference sequence). The CDR3 spans 15 residues. The CDR3 DNA reads TGTGCCAGCAGGAAACCCGGGCGAACCTCACGAGAGCAGTACGTC. Its protein is CASRKPGRTSREQYV.